These 19 T cell receptor beta chains were all obtained from the same sample, sequenced in a study of cytomegalovirus exposure and HLA in healthy donors. Vbeta (60) and Jbeta (13) primers were used in the PCR. The table came from immunoSEQ multiplex PCR; TCRdb's copy has only in-frame clones and leaves some out. The repertoire holds some 180,000 clones, with about 80% as singletons. The sample was PBMCs. The receptors stem from a woman in her twenties or thirties in good health and CMV-seronegative.

This clone appeared once. This chain joins TRBV7-9 and TRBJ1-1; TRBD1 matches 10 bases. Trimming at V came to 5 bases and at J to 3 bases, leaving 9 bases not matched to a gene. There are 16 residues in the CDR3. In germline, CDR1 is SEHNR, CDR2 FQNEAQ (reference sequence). The CDR3 spells CASSPGQGGRDTEAFF. The CDR3, as DNA: TGTGCCAGCAGCCCCGGACAGGGGGGTCGGGACACTGAAGCTTTCTTT.

The table lists this clone with a count of one. J is TRBJ2-2 and V is TRBV5-1; D perhaps matches TRBD2 (6 bases). Germline V CDR1 and CDR2: SGHRS, YFSETQ. The CDR3 covers 14 residues. Trimming removed 4 bases from V and 6 bases from J, with 13 bases in between. This CDR3 is CASSRLEKAGELFF. The CDR3 nucleotides are TGCGCCAGCAGCCGACTAGAGAAGGCCGGGGAGCTGTTTTTT. The variable domain in full, with the rest retrieved from reference TRBV5-1 and TRBJ2-2, is KAGVTQTPRYLIKTRGQQVTLSCSPISGHRSVSWYQQTPGQGLQFLFEYFSETQRNKGNFPGRFSGRQFSNSRSEMNVSTLELGDSALYLCASSRLEKAGELFFGEGSRLTVL.

The gene calls are TRBV5-1 and TRBJ1-6, with TRBD1 matching over 9 bases. Losses at the gene ends were 7 bases for V and 6 bases for J; bases not matched to a gene: 23. The CDR3 runs to 20 residues. Germline-derived CDR1 and CDR2 are SGHRS and YFSETQ. DNA of the CDR3: TGCGCCAGCCGCAGGGCGGGACAGGGAGTCTCATCAGGCTTTAATTCACCCCTCCACTTT. It codes for CASRRAGQGVSSGFNSPLHF.

This chain connects TRBV5-1 to TRBJ1-5; the D is unclear. This CDR3 is 13 amino acids long. Trimming cost V 0 bases and J 5 bases, with 6 bases left between them. The germline gives CDR1 SGHRS, CDR2 YFSETQ. CDR3 sequence: CASSLGPDQPQHF. In DNA, the CDR3 is TGCGCCAGCAGCTTGGGCCCGGATCAGCCCCAGCATTTT.

The chain combines TRBV23-1 with TRBJ1-5; D possibly corresponds to TRBD1 (5 bases). TRBV23-1 is flagged as an ORF with uncertain function. The CDR3 contains 16 residues. V was clipped by 0 bases and J by 8 bases, with 17 bases between them. CDR3 amino acids: CASSQSSRTLGEPQHF. DNA for the CDR3: TGCGCCAGCAGTCAATCATCCAGGACCCTAGGGGAGCCCCAGCATTTT.

This chain uses TRBV30 with TRBJ1-3; D uncertain. The V gene lost 2 bases and the J gene lost 0 bases, with 8 bases spanning the gap. Germline V CDR1 and CDR2: GTSNPN, SVGIG (reference sequence). CDR3 size: 14 residues. Here the CDR3 reads CAWSLGSSGNTIYF. The CDR3 DNA follows: TGTGCCTGGAGTTTAGGGAGCTCTGGAAACACCATATATTTT.

The chain carries TRBV5-6 and TRBJ2-5; 9 bases map to TRBD1. The V gene's germline CDR1 is SGHDT and CDR2 YYEEEE. V lost 0 bases to trimming and J lost 9 bases; unmatched junction nucleotides: 12. The length of the CDR3 is 16 residues. In nucleotides, the CDR3 is TGTGCCAGCAGCTTGGTTTCGACAGGGGGTCGTTCGGCCCAGTACTTC. Translating it yields CASSLVSTGGRSAQYF.

In its sample, this clone was seen once. The chain recombines TRBV10-3 with TRBJ2-5, with a weak D call TRBD2 (6 bases). This CDR3 contains 17 residues. Trimming shortened V by 0 bases and J by 5 bases, and 19 bases separated the two germline ends. Per germline, CDR1 ENHRY and CDR2 SYGVKD. The CDR3 nucleotides are TGTGCCATCAGTGAGTCGACAAGGACTATTAGGAGGGAGACCCAGTACTTC. Translated, it gives CAISESTRTIRRETQYF.

This clone was detected only a few times. This chain links TRBV7-8 with TRBJ1-3, with TRBD1 as a possible D gene (5 bases). CDR1 and CDR2 from the germline V gene are SGHVS and FQNEAQ. The CDR3 sequence is 14 residues long. V shed 5 bases and J shed 2 bases, with 10 bases lying between them. CDR3: CASSPHRPGNTIYF. CDR3 nucleotides: TGTGCCAGCAGCCCGCACAGGCCTGGAAACACCATATATTTT.

The CDR3 nucleotides are TGCGCCAGCAGCCAAGAGGGCCGGGGACAGGGCTATGGCTACACCTTC. This translates into CASSQEGRGQGYGYTF. The J gene is TRBJ1-2, the V gene TRBV4-3, with 9 bases fitting TRBD1. Germline trimming cut 0 bases from V and 4 bases from J; bases unmatched to any gene: 6. Germline-derived CDR1 and CDR2 are LGHNA and YSLEER. CDR3 length: 16 amino acids.

This rearrangement joins TRBV6-5 to TRBJ1-2, with 8 bases aligning to TRBD1. The ends lost 7 bases at V and 4 bases at J; junction bases unmatched: 8. The CDR3 is 14 residues long. CDR1 and CDR2 (germline): MNHEY, SVGAGI. Here the CDR3 reads CASTPAGGGYGYTF. The CDR3 nucleotides read TGTGCCAGCACCCCCGCAGGGGGCGGCTATGGCTACACCTTC.

The rearrangement uses TRBV6-5 and TRBJ2-1, with 12 bases matching TRBD2. CDR3 length equals 15 residues. J lost 4 bases, V lost 5 bases, and 3 bases had no gene match. The germline CDR1 and CDR2 sequences are MNHEY and SVGAGI. The CDR3 spells CASSPLAGGYNEQFF. CDR3 sequence (DNA): TGTGCCAGCAGTCCCCTAGCGGGGGGGTACAATGAGCAGTTCTTC.

This clone was counted between two and nine times. This sequence joins TRBV7-3 and TRBJ2-1; 9 nucleotides match TRBD1. The germline V gene encodes CDR1 SGHTA and CDR2 FQGTGA. The CDR3 consists of 14 residues. V lost 4 bases, J lost 4 bases, and 2 bases stayed unmatched. CDR3 region: CASSWGQGYNEQFF. For the CDR3, the DNA is TGTGCCAGCAGCTGGGGACAGGGTTACAATGAGCAGTTCTTC. Complete variable domain (other parts from reference TRBV7-3 and TRBJ2-1): GAGVSQTPSNKVTEKGKYVELRCDPISGHTALYWYRQSLGQGPEFLIYFQGTGAADDSGLPNDRFFAVRPEGSVSTLKIQRTERGDSAVYLCASSWGQGYNEQFFGPGTRLTVL.

The V gene is TRBV5-8, the J gene TRBJ1-2; D is ambiguous. Germline CDR1 reads SGHTS; CDR2 reads YDEGEE. The CDR3 contains 14 residues. V was cut by 5 bases and J by 4 bases, with 15 bases left in between. CDR3 coding DNA: TGTGCCAGCAGAAGCCGTTCCTTCCCCTATGGCTACACCTTC. Encoded protein: CASRSRSFPYGYTF.

A single count supports this clone. V usage is TRBV27 and J usage is TRBJ2-3; the match to TRBD2 covers 8 bases. J gave up 7 bases and V 1 base, and 10 bases lay outside the gene matches. This CDR3 contains 16 residues. In germline, CDR1 is MNHEY, CDR2 SMNVEV (reference sequence). This chain's CDR3 is CASSLLAGLTQNTQYF. CDR3 DNA sequence: TGTGCCAGCAGTTTATTAGCGGGGCTGACACAGAATACGCAGTATTTT.

V usage is TRBV25-1 and J usage is TRBJ2-7; D is undetermined. The CDR3 loop spans 11 amino acids. CDR1 and CDR2 (germline): MGHDK, SYGVNS. Trimming left V 6 bases short and J 3 bases short, with 6 bases between. CDR3 coding DNA: TGTGCCAGCAGCGTCCTCTACGAGCAGTACTTC. Residues: CASSVLYEQYF.

This CDR3 is CSVETPSGGGYTF. The CDR3 bases are TGCAGCGTTGAGACCCCCTCAGGTGGGGGCTACACCTTC. The chain combines TRBV29-1 with TRBJ1-2; D gene ambiguous. The ends were cut back, 3 bases at V and 8 bases at J, with 16 bases in the middle. CDR1 is SQVTM and CDR2 is ANQGSEA in the germline V gene. This CDR3 comprises 13 residues.

The gene calls are TRBV6-6 and TRBJ2-5, with D possibly being TRBD2 (6 bases). V gave up 6 bases and J gave up 7 bases, with 21 bases separating them. The CDR3 spans 15 residues. In germline, CDR1 is MNHNY, CDR2 SVGAGI (reference sequence). The CDR3 protein is CASSQTRTPGGTQYF. In DNA, the CDR3 is TGTGCCAGCAGCCAGACACGAACCCCCGGGGGGACCCAGTACTTC.

Turning to this clone: Other DNA variants within this sample encode the same CDR3. The chain uses TRBV5-6 and TRBJ2-2; D is perhaps TRBD2 (6 bases). Trimming took off 0 bases at V and 4 bases at J, with 7 bases between the two ends. Germline V gene lookup returns CDR1 SGHDT and CDR2 YYEEEE. The CDR3 length is 14 residues. DNA for the CDR3: TGTGCCAGCAGCTTGGGGGGGGTCACCGGGGAGCTGTTTTTT. It codes for CASSLGGVTGELFF.